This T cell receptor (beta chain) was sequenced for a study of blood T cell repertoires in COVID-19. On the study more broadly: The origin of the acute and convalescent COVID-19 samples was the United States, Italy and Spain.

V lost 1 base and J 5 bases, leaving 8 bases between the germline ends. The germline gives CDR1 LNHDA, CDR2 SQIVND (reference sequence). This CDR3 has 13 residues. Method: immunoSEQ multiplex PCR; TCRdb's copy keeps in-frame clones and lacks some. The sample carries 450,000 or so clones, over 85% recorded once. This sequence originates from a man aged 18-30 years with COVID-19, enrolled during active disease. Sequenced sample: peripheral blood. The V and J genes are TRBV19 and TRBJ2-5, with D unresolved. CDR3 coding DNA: TGTGCCAGTAGTATAGTGAGCGAGGAGACCCAGTACTTC. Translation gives CASSIVSEETQYF.